A single sample gave rise to the 19 T cell receptor beta chains below, sequenced in a study of cytomegalovirus exposure and HLA in healthy donors. Profiled with immunoSEQ multiplex PCR; TCRdb holds only in-frame clones, not every one. The sample has 97,000 or so clones; approximately 88% are singletons. Material for sequencing was PBMCs. These receptors were taken from a woman between 25 and 40 years old in good health and CMV-seronegative.

This clone was counted once. The chain employs TRBV4-1 and TRBJ2-7; no clear D gene. The CDR3 is made up of 13 amino acids. V was pared by 2 bases and J by 3 bases, with 8 bases between. Germline CDR1 and CDR2: MGHRA and YSYEKL. CDR3 protein: CASSQNDNYEQYF. CDR3 bases: TGCGCCAGCAGCCAAAATGACAACTACGAGCAGTACTTC.

The chain employs TRBV5-1 and TRBJ2-4; tentatively, D is TRBD1 (6 bases). The CDR3 loop spans 16 amino acids. The germline V and J ends were trimmed by 2 bases and 1 base, with 13 bases remaining between them. Germline assignment: CDR1 SGHRS and CDR2 YFSETQ. The DNA for the CDR3 is TGCGCCAGCAGCTTAAGTCAGGGGTGGGCCAAAAACATTCAGTACTTC. Translated: CASSLSQGWAKNIQYF. Full variable domain (rest looked up from reference TRBV5-1 and TRBJ2-4): KAGVTQTPRYLIKTRGQQVTLSCSPISGHRSVSWYQQTPGQGLQFLFEYFSETQRNKGNFPGRFSGRQFSNSRSEMNVSTLELGDSALYLCASSLSQGWAKNIQYFGAGTRLSVL.

This rearrangement joins TRBV27 to TRBJ2-7; 7 bases map to TRBD1. J was trimmed by 3 bases and V by 10 bases; bases with no gene match: 15. Germline CDR1 MNHEY, CDR2 SMNVEV (reference sequence). This CDR3 region has 15 residues. The DNA for the CDR3 is TGTGCCACCCAACTGAACCGGGACAGCAGCTACGAGCAGTACTTC. Its protein is CATQLNRDSSYEQYF.

V gene TRBV5-8 combines with J gene TRBJ1-1; D is perhaps TRBD1 (6 bases). With 0 bases removed from V and 2 bases from J, the gap between germline ends came to 14 bases. This CDR3 is 16 amino acids long. Germline V gene lookup returns CDR1 SGHTS and CDR2 YDEGEE. In DNA, the CDR3 is TGTGCCAGCAGCTTGGCCTGGGGGCGGACCAACACTGAAGCTTTCTTT. Its protein is CASSLAWGRTNTEAFF. Based on the CDR3 plus reference TRBV5-8 and TRBJ1-1, the full variable domain is EAGVTQSPTHLIKTRGQQATLRCSPISGHTSVYWYQQALGLGLQFLLWYDEGEERNRGNFPPRFSGRQFPNYSSELNVNALELEDSALYLCASSLAWGRTNTEAFFGQGTRLTVV.

This chain links TRBV7-9 with TRBJ1-3, with 7 bases fitting TRBD1. CDR1 SEHNR and CDR2 FQNEAQ come from the germline V gene (reference sequence). CDR3 length: 16 residues. V lost 5 bases to trimming and J lost 1 base; unmatched junction nucleotides: 8. CDR3 sequence (DNA): TGTGCCAGCAGCCCTAGGGGACAGCTTTCTGGAAACACCATATATTTT. Translating gives CASSPRGQLSGNTIYF. Together with reference TRBV7-9 and TRBJ1-3, the CDR3 gives the full variable domain: DTGVSQNPRHKITKRGQNVTFRCDPISEHNRLYWYRQTLGQGPEFLTYFQNEAQLEKSRLLSDRFSAERPKGSFSTLEIQRTEQGDSAMYLCASSPRGQLSGNTIYFGEGSWLTVV.

This chain uses TRBV28 with TRBJ2-7; D is undetermined. CDR3 length equals 14 residues. Germline-derived CDR1 and CDR2 are MDHEN and SYDVKM. The ends were cut back, 7 bases at V and 1 base at J, with 14 bases in the middle. The CDR3: CASNPGPESYEQYF. CDR3 nucleotides: TGTGCCAGCAATCCCGGTCCCGAGTCCTACGAGCAGTACTTC.

The V gene is TRBV9, the J gene TRBJ2-1; possible D gene TRBD2, 5 bases. This CDR3 region has 16 residues. The V gene lost 1 base and the J gene lost 0 bases, with 11 bases spanning the gap. Germline assignment: CDR1 SGDLS and CDR2 YYNGEE. As DNA, the CDR3 is TGTGCCAGCAGCGTACCTAGCCTGAGCTCCTACAATGAGCAGTTCTTC. The encoded protein is CASSVPSLSSYNEQFF.

This chain joins TRBV2 and TRBJ1-1; 7 bases are shared with TRBD1. CDR3 length equals 12 residues. In germline, CDR1 is SNHLY, CDR2 FYNNEI. Trimming at V came to 8 bases and at J to 8 bases, leaving 8 bases not matched to a gene. The CDR3 protein is CASFGETGEAFF. CDR3 bases: TGTGCCAGCTTCGGAGAGACAGGGGAAGCTTTCTTT.

The chain is built from TRBV7-8 and TRBJ1-1; a weak D match, TRBD1 (6 bases). This CDR3 comprises 16 residues. The germline V and J ends were trimmed by 5 bases and 1 base, with 17 bases remaining between them. Germline V gene data show CDR1 as SGHVS and CDR2 as FQNEAQ. CDR3 in amino acids: CASSPRRGMGNTEAFF. The CDR3 region has the DNA TGTGCCAGCAGCCCCCGCAGGGGAATGGGGAACACTGAAGCTTTCTTT. Full variable domain (missing parts from reference TRBV7-8 and TRBJ1-1): GAGVSQSPRYKVAKRGQDVALRCDPISGHVSLFWYQQALGQGPEFLTYFQNEAQLDKSGLPSDRFFAERPEGSVSTLKIQRTQQEDSAVYLCASSPRRGMGNTEAFFGQGTRLTVV.

The chain has TRBV15 and TRBJ2-3, with TRBD1 matching over 7 bases. With 3 bases clipped from V and 0 bases from J, the junction kept 9 bases outside the gene matches. The CDR3 spans 17 residues. In germline, CDR1 is LNHNV, CDR2 YYDKDF (reference sequence). CDR3 residues: CATSRVGQVTSTDTQYF. The CDR3 nucleotides read TGTGCCACCAGCAGGGTAGGACAGGTTACTAGCACAGATACGCAGTATTTT.

The V call is TRBV20-1, the J call TRBJ1-2; possible D gene TRBD1, 5 bases. CDR3 length: 11 residues. Looked up from germline, CDR1 is DFQATT and CDR2 is SNEGSKA (reference sequence). V gave up 6 bases and J gave up 4 bases, with 9 bases separating them. Here the CDR3 DNA reads TGCAGTGCCGCGGGGCGCTATGGCTACACCTTC. Encoded protein: CSAAGRYGYTF.

The V call is TRBV5-1, the J call TRBJ2-5; 10 bases map to TRBD1. Germline assignment: CDR1 SGHRS and CDR2 YFSETQ. V lost 4 bases, J lost 7 bases, and 10 bases stayed unmatched. The CDR3 is 15 residues long. In nucleotides, the CDR3 is TGCGCCAGCAGCCTAGACAGGGGGCTGGGCGGGACCCAGTACTTC. Translated: CASSLDRGLGGTQYF.

This clone was picked up a small number of times. The V and J genes are TRBV14 and TRBJ1-6; no clear D. The length of the CDR3 is 14 residues. The V end lost 0 bases, the J end lost 7 bases, and 7 bases lay between the germline ends. Per germline, CDR1 SGHDN and CDR2 FVKESK. The CDR3 nucleotides read TGTGCCAGCAGCCAAGAACTTCACAATTCACCCCTCCACTTT. Protein: CASSQELHNSPLHF.

V and J are TRBV2 and TRBJ2-2; D unresolved. Germline CDR1 is SNHLY and CDR2 is FYNNEI. The V end lost 6 bases, the J end lost 5 bases, and 13 bases lay between the germline ends. CDR3 length: 14 residues. The CDR3 spells CASRSAKITGELFF. The CDR3 DNA sequence: TGTGCCAGCAGGAGCGCGAAAATTACCGGGGAGCTGTTTTTT.

The chain carries TRBV6-6 and TRBJ1-1, with a tentative D call TRBD1 (5 bases). This CDR3 contains 13 residues. The germline CDR1 and CDR2 sequences are MNHNY and SVGAGI (reference sequence). Trimming took 7 bases from V and 1 from J, leaving 10 bases between them. This chain's CDR3 is CASNGHWNTEAFF. The CDR3, as DNA: TGTGCCAGCAACGGACACTGGAACACTGAAGCTTTCTTT.

This chain connects TRBV19 to TRBJ1-5; possibly TRBD1 for D (5 bases). Trimming pared 3 bases from V and 5 bases from J, leaving 14 bases between. CDR1 is LNHDA and CDR2 is SQIVND in the germline V gene (reference sequence). The CDR3 is 15 amino acids. The CDR3 here is CASSIKRRGDQPQHF. CDR3 in DNA: TGTGCCAGTAGTATTAAAAGGAGGGGTGATCAGCCCCAGCATTTT. Using reference TRBV19 and TRBJ1-5 for the parts outside the CDR3, the full variable domain is DGGITQSPKYLFRKEGQNVTLSCEQNLNHDAMYWYRQDPGQGLRLIYYSQIVNDFQKGDIAEGYSVSREKKESFPLTVTSAQKNPTAFYLCASSIKRRGDQPQHFGDGTRLSIL.

The J gene is TRBJ2-7, the V gene TRBV5-4, with D possibly being TRBD1 (5 bases). This CDR3 is 16 amino acids long. The germline CDR1 and CDR2 sequences are SGHNT and YYREEE (reference sequence). V was pared by 0 bases and J by 1 base, with 14 bases between. CDR3 nucleotides: TGTGCCAGCAGCTTGGGGCCAGGGTTGGGGTCCTACGAGCAGTACTTC. This translates into CASSLGPGLGSYEQYF.

The rearrangement links TRBV28 to TRBJ2-7, with a possible D match to TRBD2 (7 bases). The germline V gene encodes CDR1 MDHEN and CDR2 SYDVKM. The CDR3 contains 16 residues. V was pared by 4 bases and J by 4 bases, with 20 bases between. The CDR3 DNA reads as TGTGCCAGCAGTTCCCTAGGGGGGGGGCCGACTTACGAGCAGTACTTC. Amino acids: CASSSLGGGPTYEQYF.

This chain joins TRBV7-9 and TRBJ2-7; 7 bases line up with TRBD2. Germline V gives CDR1 SEHNR, CDR2 FQNEAQ (reference sequence). J lost 3 bases, V lost 4 bases, and 12 bases had no gene match. The CDR3 spans 16 residues. The CDR3 DNA follows: TGTGCCAGCAGCTCCCAGGCGGCTAGCGGTTTCTACGAGCAGTACTTC. Protein sequence: CASSSQAASGFYEQYF.